These 5 T cell receptor beta chains were all obtained from the same sample, sequenced in a study of PD-1 blockade in classical Hodgkin lymphoma. Generated by immunoSEQ multiplex PCR, the TCRdb table keeps only in-frame clones and is missing some. The sample has more than 140,000 clones, approximately 72% seen once. Each patient relapsed following autologous stem cell transplantation, and prior brentuximab vedotin exposure differed. The starting material was peripheral blood mononuclear cells (PBMCs), obtained before the second cycle of nivolumab. The receptors were sampled from a human donor with classical Hodgkin lymphoma.

This clone showed up just a few times. The V and J genes are TRBV19 and TRBJ2-7, with D perhaps assigned TRBD1 or TRBD2 (5 bases each). Germline V gene lookup returns CDR1 LNHDA and CDR2 SQIVND (reference sequence). Trimming stripped 3 bases from V and 6 bases from J, with 27 bases between. The CDR3 extends over 18 amino acids. The CDR3 here is CASSMPSPAGTYPREQYF. The CDR3 nucleotides are TGTGCCAGTAGTATGCCTTCCCCCGCCGGGACGTACCCTCGCGAGCAGTACTTC. The whole variable domain, filled in from reference TRBV19 and TRBJ2-7, reads DGGITQSPKYLFRKEGQNVTLSCEQNLNHDAMYWYRQDPGQGLRLIYYSQIVNDFQKGDIAEGYSVSREKKESFPLTVTSAQKNPTAFYLCASSMPSPAGTYPREQYFGPGTRLTVT.

The rearrangement joins TRBV5-1 to TRBJ2-3; D possibly corresponds to TRBD2 (5 bases). CDR1 and CDR2 (germline): SGHRS, YFSETQ. V gave up 9 bases and J gave up 1 base, with 12 bases separating them. The CDR3 spans 13 residues. The CDR3 loop is CATRGSGTDTQYF. The CDR3 DNA follows: TGCGCCACCAGAGGGAGCGGCACAGATACGCAGTATTTT.

The chain is built from TRBV5-8 and TRBJ1-1; D call uncertain. The CDR3 is made up of 14 amino acids. Trimming pared 4 bases from V and 3 bases from J, leaving 13 bases between. CDR1 and CDR2 from the germline V gene are SGHTS and YDEGEE. CDR3 protein: CASSHSRSDTEAFF. CDR3 nucleotides: TGTGCCAGCAGCCATTCCCGATCGGACACTGAAGCTTTCTTT.

This clone has just one count. This chain joins TRBV5-1 and TRBJ1-6, with D uncertain. In germline, CDR1 is SGHRS, CDR2 YFSETQ. This CDR3 is built from 15 residues. Trimming removed 0 bases from V and 9 bases from J, with 13 bases in between. CDR3 region: CASSLEAPRGSPLHF. The CDR3 nucleotides read TGCGCCAGCAGCTTGGAGGCACCCAGAGGTTCACCCCTCCACTTT. The whole variable domain, remainder taken from reference TRBV5-1 and TRBJ1-6, is KAGVTQTPRYLIKTRGQQVTLSCSPISGHRSVSWYQQTPGQGLQFLFEYFSETQRNKGNFPGRFSGRQFSNSRSEMNVSTLELGDSALYLCASSLEAPRGSPLHFGNGTRLTVT.

The chain couples TRBV9 to TRBJ2-2, with D perhaps matching TRBD2 (5 bases). This CDR3 has 14 amino acids. The V end was cut by 3 bases, the J end by 7 bases, with 13 bases between. Germline lookup yields CDR1 SGDLS and CDR2 YYNGEE. The CDR3 DNA sequence: TGTGCCAGCAGCGCCCTTAGCGAGATCGGGGAGCTGTTTTTT. Amino acids: CASSALSEIGELFF. The full variable domain, its missing parts supplied by reference TRBV9 and TRBJ2-2, is DSGVTQTPKHLITATGQRVTLRCSPRSGDLSVYWYQQSLDQGLQFLIQYYNGEERAKGNILERFSAQQFPDLHSELNLSSLELGDSALYFCASSALSEIGELFFGEGSRLTVL.